The sequence of this T cell receptor (beta chain) was determined in a study of blood T cell repertoires in COVID-19. In germline, CDR1 is KGHSH, CDR2 LQKENI. The CDR3 spans 14 residues. The V and J ends lost 1 base and 2 bases respectively, with 5 bases between them. To note about this clone: Other nucleotide sequences from this sample produce the same CDR3.

TCRdb's table, derived via immunoSEQ multiplex PCR, lists solely in-frame clones and lacks some. The sample holds about 190,000 clones, approximately 85% seen once. The receptor was derived from a woman between 65 and 79 years old with active or convalescent COVID-19. Material for sequencing was peripheral blood. The chain couples TRBV18 to TRBJ1-4; D may be TRBD1 (5 bases). This CDR3 reads CASSPQGTNEKLFF. CDR3 nucleotide sequence: TGTGCCAGCTCACCACAGGGGACTAATGAAAAACTGTTTTTT.